This entry concerns a single T cell receptor beta chain. Assay used: immunoSEQ multiplex PCR; TCRdb lists only in-frame clones, some missing. Of under 250,000 clones in the sample, around 90% were seen once. This specimen belongs to a study of blood T cell repertoires in COVID-19. Across the study: The United States, Italy and Spain provided the acute and convalescent COVID-19 samples. The cDNA or gDNA used as material had been derived from T cells, B-cell-depleted T cells, or PBMCs.

CDR3 length: 14 residues. V lost 0 bases to trimming and J lost 5 bases, with 10 bases between them. Germline V lookup: CDR1 WNHNN, CDR2 SYGVQD (reference sequence). The receptor comes from a man aged 30 to 39 with COVID-19, enrolled during active disease. This chain connects TRBV10-1 to TRBJ2-5, with D possibly matching TRBD2 (5 bases). Source material: peripheral blood. DNA for the CDR3: TGCGCCAGCAGTGAGTCAATCGGCGGGGAGACCCAGTACTTC. Residues: CASSESIGGETQYF.